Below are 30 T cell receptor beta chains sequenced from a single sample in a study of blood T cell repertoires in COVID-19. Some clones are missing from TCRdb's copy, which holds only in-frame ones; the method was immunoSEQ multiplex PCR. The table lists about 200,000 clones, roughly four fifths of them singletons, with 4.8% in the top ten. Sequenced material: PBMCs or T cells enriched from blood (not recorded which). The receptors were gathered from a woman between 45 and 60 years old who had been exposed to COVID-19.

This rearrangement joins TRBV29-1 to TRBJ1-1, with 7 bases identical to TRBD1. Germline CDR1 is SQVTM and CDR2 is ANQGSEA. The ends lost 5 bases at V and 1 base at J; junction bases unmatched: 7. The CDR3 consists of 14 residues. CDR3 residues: CSVKAGGGNTEAFF. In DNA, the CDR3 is TGCAGCGTTAAGGCAGGGGGTGGGAACACTGAAGCTTTCTTT.

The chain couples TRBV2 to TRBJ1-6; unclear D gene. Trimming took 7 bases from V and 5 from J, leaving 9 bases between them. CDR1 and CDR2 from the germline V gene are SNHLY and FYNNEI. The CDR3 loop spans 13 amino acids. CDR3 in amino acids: CASMVQNNSPLHF. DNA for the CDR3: TGTGCCAGCATGGTCCAGAATAATTCACCCCTCCACTTT.

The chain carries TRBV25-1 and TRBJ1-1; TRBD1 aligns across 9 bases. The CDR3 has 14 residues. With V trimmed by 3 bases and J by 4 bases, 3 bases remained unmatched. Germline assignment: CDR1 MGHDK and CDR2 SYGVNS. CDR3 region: CASSDGTGTTEAFF. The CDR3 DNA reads TGTGCCAGCAGTGATGGGACAGGGACCACTGAAGCTTTCTTT.

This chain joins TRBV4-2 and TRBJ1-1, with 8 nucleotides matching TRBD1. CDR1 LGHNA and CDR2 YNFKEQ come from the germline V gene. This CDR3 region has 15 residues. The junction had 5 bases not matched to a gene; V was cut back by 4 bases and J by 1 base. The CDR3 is CASSPTGVANTEAFF. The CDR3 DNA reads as TGTGCCAGCAGCCCGACAGGGGTCGCGAACACTGAAGCTTTCTTT.

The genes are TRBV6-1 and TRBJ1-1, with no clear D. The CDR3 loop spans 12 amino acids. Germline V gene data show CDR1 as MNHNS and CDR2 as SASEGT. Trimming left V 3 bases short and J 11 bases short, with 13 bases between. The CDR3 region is CASSDPTGVAFF. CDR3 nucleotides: TGTGCCAGCAGTGACCCGACCGGGGTGGCTTTCTTT.

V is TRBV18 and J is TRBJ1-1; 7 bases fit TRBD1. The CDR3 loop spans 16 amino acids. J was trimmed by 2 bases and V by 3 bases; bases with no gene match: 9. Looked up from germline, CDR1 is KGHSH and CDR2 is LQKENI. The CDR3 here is CASSPSRGYVNTEAFF. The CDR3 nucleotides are TGTGCCAGCTCACCCTCCAGGGGGTACGTAAACACTGAAGCTTTCTTT.

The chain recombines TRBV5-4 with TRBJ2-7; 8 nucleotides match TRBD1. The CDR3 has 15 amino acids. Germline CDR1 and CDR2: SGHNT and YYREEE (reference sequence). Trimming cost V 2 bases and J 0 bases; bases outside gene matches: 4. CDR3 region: CASSLQGGSSYEQYF. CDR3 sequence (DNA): TGTGCCAGCAGCTTACAGGGGGGTAGCTCCTACGAGCAGTACTTC.

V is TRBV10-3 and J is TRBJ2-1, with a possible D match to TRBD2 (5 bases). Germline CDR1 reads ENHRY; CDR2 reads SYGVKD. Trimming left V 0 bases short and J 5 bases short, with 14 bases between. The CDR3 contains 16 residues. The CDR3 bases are TGTGCCATCAGTGAGTCAAGCGGACTTACCAACAATGAGCAGTTCTTC. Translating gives CAISESSGLTNNEQFF.

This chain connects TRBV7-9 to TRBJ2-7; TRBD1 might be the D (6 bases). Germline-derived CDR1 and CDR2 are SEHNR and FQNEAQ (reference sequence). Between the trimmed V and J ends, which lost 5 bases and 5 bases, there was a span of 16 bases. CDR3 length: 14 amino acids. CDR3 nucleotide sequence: TGTGCCAGCAGCCTACAGGGAGATAGTGACGAGCAGTACTTC. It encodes CASSLQGDSDEQYF. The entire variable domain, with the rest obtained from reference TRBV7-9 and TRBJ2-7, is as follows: DTGVSQNPRHKITKRGQNVTFRCDPISEHNRLYWYRQTLGQGPEFLTYFQNEAQLEKSRLLSDRFSAERPKGSFSTLEIQRTEQGDSAMYLCASSLQGDSDEQYFGPGTRLTVT.

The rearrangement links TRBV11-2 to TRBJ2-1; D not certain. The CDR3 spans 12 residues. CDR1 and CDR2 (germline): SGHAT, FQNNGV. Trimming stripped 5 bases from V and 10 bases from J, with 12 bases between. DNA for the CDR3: TGTGCCAGCAGCGTGAGCGTGAACGAGCAGTTCTTC. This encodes CASSVSVNEQFF.

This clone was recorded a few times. The CDR3 nucleotides read TGCAGCGTCCAGACAGGGGGGAGGACTGAAGCTTTCTTT. This translates into CSVQTGGRTEAFF. The rearrangement uses TRBV29-1 and TRBJ1-1, with TRBD1 identical over 9 bases. Per the germline V gene, CDR1 is SQVTM and CDR2 is ANQGSEA. The CDR3 is 13 residues long. Trimming at V came to 6 bases and at J to 5 bases, leaving 7 bases not matched to a gene.

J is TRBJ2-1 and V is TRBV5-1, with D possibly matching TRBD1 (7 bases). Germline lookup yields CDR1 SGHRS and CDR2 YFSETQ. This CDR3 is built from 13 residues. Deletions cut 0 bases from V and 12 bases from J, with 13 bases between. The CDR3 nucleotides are TGCGCCAGCAGCTTGGGTTGGGGGGACAGGCAGTTCTTC. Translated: CASSLGWGDRQFF.

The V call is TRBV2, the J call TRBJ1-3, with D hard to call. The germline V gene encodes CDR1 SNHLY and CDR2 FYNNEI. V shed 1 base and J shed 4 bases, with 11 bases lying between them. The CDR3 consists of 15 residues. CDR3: CASSEGLGGGNTIYF. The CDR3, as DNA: TGTGCCAGCAGTGAAGGACTCGGAGGAGGAAACACCATATATTTT.

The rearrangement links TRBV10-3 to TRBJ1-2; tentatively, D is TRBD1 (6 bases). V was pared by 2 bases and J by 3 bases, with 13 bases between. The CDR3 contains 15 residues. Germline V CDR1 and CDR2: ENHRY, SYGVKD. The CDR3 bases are TGTGCCATCAGTGAGGGGCAGGGGTTGTACTATGGCTACACCTTC. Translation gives CAISEGQGLYYGYTF.

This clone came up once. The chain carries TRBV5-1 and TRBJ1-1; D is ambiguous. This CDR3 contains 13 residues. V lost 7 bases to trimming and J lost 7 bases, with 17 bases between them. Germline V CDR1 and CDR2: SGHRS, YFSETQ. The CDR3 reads CASATLTGGEAFF. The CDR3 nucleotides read TGCGCCAGCGCAACCCTCACCGGAGGTGAAGCTTTCTTT.

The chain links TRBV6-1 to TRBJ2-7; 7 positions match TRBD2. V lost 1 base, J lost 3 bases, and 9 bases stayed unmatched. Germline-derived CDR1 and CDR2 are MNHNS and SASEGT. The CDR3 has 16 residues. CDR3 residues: CASSEGEGLPDYEQYF. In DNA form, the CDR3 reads TGTGCCAGCAGTGAAGGGGAGGGACTCCCCGACTACGAGCAGTACTTC.

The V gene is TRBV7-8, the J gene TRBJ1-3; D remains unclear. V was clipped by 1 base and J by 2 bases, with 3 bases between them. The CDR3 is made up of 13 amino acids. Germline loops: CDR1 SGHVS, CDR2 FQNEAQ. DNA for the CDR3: TGTGCCAGCAGCTTAGACACTGGAAACACCATATATTTT. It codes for CASSLDTGNTIYF. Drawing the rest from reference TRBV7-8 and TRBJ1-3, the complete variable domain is GAGVSQSPRYKVAKRGQDVALRCDPISGHVSLFWYQQALGQGPEFLTYFQNEAQLDKSGLPSDRFFAERPEGSVSTLKIQRTQQEDSAVYLCASSLDTGNTIYFGEGSWLTVV.

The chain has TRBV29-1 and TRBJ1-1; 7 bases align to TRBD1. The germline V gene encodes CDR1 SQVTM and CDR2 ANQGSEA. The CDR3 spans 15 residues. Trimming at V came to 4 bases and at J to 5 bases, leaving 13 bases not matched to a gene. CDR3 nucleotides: TGCAGCGTTGTTGGACAGGTTGGGTCGTATACTGAAGCTTTCTTT. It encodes CSVVGQVGSYTEAFF.

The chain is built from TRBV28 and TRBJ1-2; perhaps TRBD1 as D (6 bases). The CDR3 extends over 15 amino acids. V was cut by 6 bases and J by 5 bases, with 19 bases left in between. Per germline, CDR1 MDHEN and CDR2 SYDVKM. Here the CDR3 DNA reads TGTGCCAGCAGCCTATCTCCGGGACAACAATATGGCTACACCTTC. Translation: CASSLSPGQQYGYTF.

CDR3 coding DNA: TGCGCCAGCAGCAAGGGACAGGTACAAGAGACCCAGTACTTC. This gives the protein CASSKGQVQETQYF. The chain uses TRBV5-1 and TRBJ2-5, with 8 bases aligning to TRBD1. Trimming removed 4 bases from V and 2 bases from J; junction bases left unmatched: 4. CDR3 length: 14 amino acids. CDR1 SGHRS and CDR2 YFSETQ come from the germline V gene. Full variable domain (remainder filled in from reference TRBV5-1 and TRBJ2-5): KAGVTQTPRYLIKTRGQQVTLSCSPISGHRSVSWYQQTPGQGLQFLFEYFSETQRNKGNFPGRFSGRQFSNSRSEMNVSTLELGDSALYLCASSKGQVQETQYFGPGTRLLVL.

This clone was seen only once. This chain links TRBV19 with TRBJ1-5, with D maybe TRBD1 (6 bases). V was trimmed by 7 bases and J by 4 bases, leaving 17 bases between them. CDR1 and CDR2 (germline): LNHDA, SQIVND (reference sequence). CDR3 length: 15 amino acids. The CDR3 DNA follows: TGTGCCAGTACCGAATTCGGACAGCATAATCAGCCCCAGCATTTT. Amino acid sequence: CASTEFGQHNQPQHF. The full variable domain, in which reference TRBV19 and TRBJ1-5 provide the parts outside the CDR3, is DGGITQSPKYLFRKEGQNVTLSCEQNLNHDAMYWYRQDPGQGLRLIYYSQIVNDFQKGDIAEGYSVSREKKESFPLTVTSAQKNPTAFYLCASTEFGQHNQPQHFGDGTRLSIL.

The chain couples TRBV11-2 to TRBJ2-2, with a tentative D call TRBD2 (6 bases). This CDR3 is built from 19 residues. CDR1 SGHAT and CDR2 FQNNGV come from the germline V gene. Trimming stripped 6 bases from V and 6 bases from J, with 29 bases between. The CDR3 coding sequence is TGTGCCAGCAGTTCCCCCCGGAGGGTTGGCGGGGATGTGGCCGGGGAGCTGTTTTTT. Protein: CASSSPRRVGGDVAGELFF.

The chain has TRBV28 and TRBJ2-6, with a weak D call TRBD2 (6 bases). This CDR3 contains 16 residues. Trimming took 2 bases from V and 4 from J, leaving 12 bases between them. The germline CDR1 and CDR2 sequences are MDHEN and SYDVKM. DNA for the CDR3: TGTGCCAGCAGTTTAGTGGGGCGGGGCGGGGCCAACGTCCTGACTTTC. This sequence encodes CASSLVGRGGANVLTF.

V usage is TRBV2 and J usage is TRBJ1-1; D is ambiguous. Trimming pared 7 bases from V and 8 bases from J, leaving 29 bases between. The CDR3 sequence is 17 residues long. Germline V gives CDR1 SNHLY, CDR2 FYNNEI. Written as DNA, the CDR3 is TGTGCCAGCATCCTCTACCCCGATATATGGGCCCCCCCCGAAGCTTTCTTT. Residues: CASILYPDIWAPPEAFF.

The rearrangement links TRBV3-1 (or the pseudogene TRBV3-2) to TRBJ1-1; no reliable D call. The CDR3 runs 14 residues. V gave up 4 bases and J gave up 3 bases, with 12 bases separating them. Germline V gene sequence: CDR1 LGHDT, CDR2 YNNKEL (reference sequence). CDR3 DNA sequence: TGTGCCAGCAGCCGAGGGCCTCCTTACACTGAAGCTTTCTTT. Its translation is CASSRGPPYTEAFF.

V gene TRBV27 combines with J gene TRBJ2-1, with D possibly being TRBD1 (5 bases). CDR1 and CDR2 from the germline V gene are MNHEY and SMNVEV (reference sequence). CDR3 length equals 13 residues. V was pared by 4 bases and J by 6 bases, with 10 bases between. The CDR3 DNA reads TGTGCCAGCAGTTGGGGCTACAGCAATGAGCAGTTCTTC. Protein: CASSWGYSNEQFF.

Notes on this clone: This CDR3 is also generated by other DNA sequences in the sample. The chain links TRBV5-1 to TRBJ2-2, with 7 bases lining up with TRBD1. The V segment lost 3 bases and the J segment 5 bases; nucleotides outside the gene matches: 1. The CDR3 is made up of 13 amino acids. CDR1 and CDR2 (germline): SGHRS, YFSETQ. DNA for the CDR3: TGCGCCAGCAGCTCACAGGGGACCGGGGAGCTGTTTTTT. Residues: CASSSQGTGELFF.

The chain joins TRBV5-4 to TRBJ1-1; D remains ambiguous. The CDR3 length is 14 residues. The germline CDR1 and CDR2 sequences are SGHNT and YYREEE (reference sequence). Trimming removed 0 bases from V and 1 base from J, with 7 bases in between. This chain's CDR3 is CASSLAGSNTEAFF. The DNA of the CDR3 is TGTGCCAGCAGCTTGGCAGGCTCGAACACTGAAGCTTTCTTT.

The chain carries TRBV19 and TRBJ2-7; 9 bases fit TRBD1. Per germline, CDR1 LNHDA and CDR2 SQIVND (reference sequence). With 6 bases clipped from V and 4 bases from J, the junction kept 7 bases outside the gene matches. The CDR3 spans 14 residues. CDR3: CASSSGTGRYEQYF. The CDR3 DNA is TGTGCCAGTAGCTCTGGGACAGGGCGTTACGAGCAGTACTTC.

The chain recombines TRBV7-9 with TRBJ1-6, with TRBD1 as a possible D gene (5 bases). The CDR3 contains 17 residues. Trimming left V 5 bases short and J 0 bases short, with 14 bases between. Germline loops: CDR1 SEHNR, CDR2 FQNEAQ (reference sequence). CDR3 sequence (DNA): TGTGCCAGCAGCCCTGGGGCAGGGTCCTCCTATAATTCACCCCTCCACTTT. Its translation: CASSPGAGSSYNSPLHF.